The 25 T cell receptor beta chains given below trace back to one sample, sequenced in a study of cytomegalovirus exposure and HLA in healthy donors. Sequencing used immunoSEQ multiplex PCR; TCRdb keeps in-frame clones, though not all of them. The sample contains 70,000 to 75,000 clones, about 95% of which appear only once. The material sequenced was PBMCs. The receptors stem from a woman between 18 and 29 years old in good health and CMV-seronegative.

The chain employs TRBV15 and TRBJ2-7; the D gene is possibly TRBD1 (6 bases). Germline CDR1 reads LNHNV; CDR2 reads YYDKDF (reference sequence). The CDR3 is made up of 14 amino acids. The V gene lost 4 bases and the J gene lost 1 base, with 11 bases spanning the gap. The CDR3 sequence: CATSKGDKSYEQYF. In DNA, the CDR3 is TGTGCCACCAGCAAGGGGGACAAATCCTACGAGCAGTACTTC.

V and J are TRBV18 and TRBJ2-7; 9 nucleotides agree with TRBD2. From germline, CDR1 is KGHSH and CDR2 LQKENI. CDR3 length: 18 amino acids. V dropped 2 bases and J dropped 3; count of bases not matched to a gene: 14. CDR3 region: CASSPETYPGTSLYEQYF. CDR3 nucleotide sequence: TGTGCCAGCTCACCAGAGACGTATCCCGGGACTAGCCTCTACGAGCAGTACTTC. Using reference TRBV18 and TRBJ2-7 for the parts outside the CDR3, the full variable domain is NAGVMQNPRHLVRRRGQEARLRCSPMKGHSHVYWYRQLPEEGLKFMVYLQKENIIDESGMPKERFSAEFPKEGPSILRIQQVVRGDSAAYFCASSPETYPGTSLYEQYFGPGTRLTVT.

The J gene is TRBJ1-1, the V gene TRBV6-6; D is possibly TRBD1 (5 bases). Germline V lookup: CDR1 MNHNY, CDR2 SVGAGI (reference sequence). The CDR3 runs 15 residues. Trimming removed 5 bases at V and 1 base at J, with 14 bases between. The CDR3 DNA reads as TGTGCCAGCAGTGACATCGGAACAGGGAACACTGAAGCTTTCTTT. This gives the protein CASSDIGTGNTEAFF.

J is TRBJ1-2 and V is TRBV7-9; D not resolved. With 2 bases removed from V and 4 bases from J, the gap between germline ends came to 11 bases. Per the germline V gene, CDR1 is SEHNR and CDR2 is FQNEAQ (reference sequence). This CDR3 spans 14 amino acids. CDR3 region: CASSLQDRGYGYTF. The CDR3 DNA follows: TGTGCCAGCAGCTTACAGGATCGGGGCTATGGCTACACCTTC.

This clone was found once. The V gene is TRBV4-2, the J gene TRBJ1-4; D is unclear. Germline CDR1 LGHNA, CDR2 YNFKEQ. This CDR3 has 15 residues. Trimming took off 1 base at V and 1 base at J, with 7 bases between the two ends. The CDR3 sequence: CASSQVSGTNEKLFF. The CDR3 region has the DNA TGTGCCAGCAGCCAAGTAAGCGGAACTAATGAAAAACTGTTTTTT.

This chain's CDR3 is CASSLAGLAWDTQYF. CDR3 DNA: TGTGCCAGCAGCTTAGCGGGACTAGCATGGGATACGCAGTATTTT. The J gene is TRBJ2-3, the V gene TRBV7-2; the match to TRBD2 covers 9 bases. Germline V gives CDR1 SGHTA, CDR2 FQGNSA. Trimming removed 0 bases from V and 6 bases from J; junction bases left unmatched: 4. The CDR3 covers 15 residues.

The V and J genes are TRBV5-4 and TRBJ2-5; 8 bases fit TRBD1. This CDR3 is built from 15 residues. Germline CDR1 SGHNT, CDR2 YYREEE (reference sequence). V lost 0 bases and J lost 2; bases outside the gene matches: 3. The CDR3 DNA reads TGTGCCAGCAGCTTGGCCGGGACAGGACAAGAGACCCAGTACTTC. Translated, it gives CASSLAGTGQETQYF.

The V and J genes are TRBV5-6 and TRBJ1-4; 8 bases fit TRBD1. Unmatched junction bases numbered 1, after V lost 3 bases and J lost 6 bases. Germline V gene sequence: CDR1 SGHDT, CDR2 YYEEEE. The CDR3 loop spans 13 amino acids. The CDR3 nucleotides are TGTGCCAGCAGCTGGGGACAGGATGAAAAACTGTTTTTT. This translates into CASSWGQDEKLFF.

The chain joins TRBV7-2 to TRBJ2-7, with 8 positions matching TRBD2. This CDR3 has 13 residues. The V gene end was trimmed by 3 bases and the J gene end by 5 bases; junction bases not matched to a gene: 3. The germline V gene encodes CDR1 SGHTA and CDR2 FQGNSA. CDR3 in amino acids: CASSLGLVNEQYF. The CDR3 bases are TGTGCCAGCAGCTTGGGACTAGTAAACGAGCAGTACTTC.

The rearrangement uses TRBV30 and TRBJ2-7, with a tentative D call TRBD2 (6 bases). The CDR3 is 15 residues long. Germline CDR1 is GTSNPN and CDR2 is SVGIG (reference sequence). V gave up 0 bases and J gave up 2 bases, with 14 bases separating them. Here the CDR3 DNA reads TGTGCCTGGAGTGTCGAGTTGGGCGGGGCCTACGAGCAGTACTTC. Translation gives CAWSVELGGAYEQYF. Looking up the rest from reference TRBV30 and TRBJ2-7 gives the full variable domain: SQTIHQWPATLVQPVGSPLSLECTVEGTSNPNLYWYRQAAGRGLQLLFYSVGIGQISSEVPQNLSASRPQDRQFILSSKKLLLSDSGFYLCAWSVELGGAYEQYFGPGTRLTVT.

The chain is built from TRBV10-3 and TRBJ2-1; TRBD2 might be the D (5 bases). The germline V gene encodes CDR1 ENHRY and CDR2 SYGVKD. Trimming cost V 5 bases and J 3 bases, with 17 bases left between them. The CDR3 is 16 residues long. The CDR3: CAISPGPLGDYNEQFF. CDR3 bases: TGTGCCATCAGTCCCGGACCCCTGGGAGACTACAATGAGCAGTTCTTC.

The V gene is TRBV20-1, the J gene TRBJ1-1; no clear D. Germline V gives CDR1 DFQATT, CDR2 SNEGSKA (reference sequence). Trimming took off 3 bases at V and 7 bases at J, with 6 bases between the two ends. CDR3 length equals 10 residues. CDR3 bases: TGCAGTGCTAGTCAATTTGAAGCTTTCTTT. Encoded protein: CSASQFEAFF.

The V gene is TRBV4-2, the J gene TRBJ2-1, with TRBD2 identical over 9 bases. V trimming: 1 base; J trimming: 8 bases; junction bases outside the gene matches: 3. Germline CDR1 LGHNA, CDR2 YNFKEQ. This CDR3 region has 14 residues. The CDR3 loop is CASSQAERGDEQFF. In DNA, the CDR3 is TGTGCCAGCAGCCAAGCTGAGCGGGGGGATGAGCAGTTCTTC.

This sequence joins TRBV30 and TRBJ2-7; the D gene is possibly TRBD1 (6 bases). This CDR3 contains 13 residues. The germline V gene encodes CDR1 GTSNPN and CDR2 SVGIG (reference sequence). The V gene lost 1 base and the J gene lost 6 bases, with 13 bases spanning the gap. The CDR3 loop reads CAWSASAGVEQYF. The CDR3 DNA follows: TGTGCCTGGAGTGCATCCGCAGGGGTCGAGCAGTACTTC.

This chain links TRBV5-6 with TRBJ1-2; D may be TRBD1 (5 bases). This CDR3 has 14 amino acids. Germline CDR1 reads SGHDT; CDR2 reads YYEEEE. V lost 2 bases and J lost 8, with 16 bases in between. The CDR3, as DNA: TGTGCCAGCAGCTTCTCCGGGGGGTTCGAAGGCTACACCTTC. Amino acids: CASSFSGGFEGYTF. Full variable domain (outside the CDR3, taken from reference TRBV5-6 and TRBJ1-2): DAGVTQSPTHLIKTRGQQVTLRCSPKSGHDTVSWYQQALGQGPQFIFQYYEEEERQRGNFPDRFSGHQFPNYSSELNVNALLLGDSALYLCASSFSGGFEGYTFGSGTRLTVV.

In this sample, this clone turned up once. CDR3 DNA sequence: TGCGCCAGCAGCCAAGAGACTAGCGGGAGGTCCTACAATGAGCAGTTCTTC. It codes for CASSQETSGRSYNEQFF. V and J are TRBV4-1 and TRBJ2-1; 13 nucleotides match TRBD2. The J segment lost 1 base and the V segment lost 0 bases, leaving 0 bases of the junction unmatched. The V gene's germline CDR1 is MGHRA and CDR2 YSYEKL. The CDR3 runs to 17 residues.

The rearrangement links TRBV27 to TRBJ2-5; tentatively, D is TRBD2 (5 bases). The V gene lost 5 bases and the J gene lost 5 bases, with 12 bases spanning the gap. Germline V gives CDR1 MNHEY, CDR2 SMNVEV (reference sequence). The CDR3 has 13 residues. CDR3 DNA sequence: TGTGCCAGCAGTATTACTAGTTGGGAGACCCAGTACTTC. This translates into CASSITSWETQYF.

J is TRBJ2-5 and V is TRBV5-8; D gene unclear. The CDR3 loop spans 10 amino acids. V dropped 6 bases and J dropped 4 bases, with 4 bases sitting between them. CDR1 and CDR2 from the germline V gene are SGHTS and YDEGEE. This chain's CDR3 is CASTGETQYF. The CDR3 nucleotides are TGTGCCAGCACGGGAGAGACCCAGTACTTC. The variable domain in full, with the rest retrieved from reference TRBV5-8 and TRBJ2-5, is EAGVTQSPTHLIKTRGQQATLRCSPISGHTSVYWYQQALGLGLQFLLWYDEGEERNRGNFPPRFSGRQFPNYSSELNVNALELEDSALYLCASTGETQYFGPGTRLLVL.

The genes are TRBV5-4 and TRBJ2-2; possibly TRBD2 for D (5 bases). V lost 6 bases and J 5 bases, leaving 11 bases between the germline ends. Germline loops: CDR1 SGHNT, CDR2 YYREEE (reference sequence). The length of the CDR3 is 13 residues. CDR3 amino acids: CASTSRVTGELFF. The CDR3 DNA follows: TGTGCCAGCACCTCGCGGGTGACCGGGGAGCTGTTTTTT. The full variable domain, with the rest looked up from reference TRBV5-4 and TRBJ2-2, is ETGVTQSPTHLIKTRGQQVTLRCSSQSGHNTVSWYQQALGQGPQFIFQYYREEENGRGNFPPRFSGLQFPNYSSELNVNALELDDSALYLCASTSRVTGELFFGEGSRLTVL.

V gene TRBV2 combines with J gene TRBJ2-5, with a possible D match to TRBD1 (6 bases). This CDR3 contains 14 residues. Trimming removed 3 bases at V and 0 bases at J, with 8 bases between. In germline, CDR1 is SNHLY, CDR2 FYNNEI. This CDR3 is CASSDGTHQETQYF. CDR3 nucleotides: TGTGCCAGCAGTGACGGGACACACCAAGAGACCCAGTACTTC. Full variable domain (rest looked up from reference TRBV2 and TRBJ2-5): EPEVTQTPSHQVTQMGQEVILRCVPISNHLYFYWYRQILGQKVEFLVSFYNNEISEKSEIFDDQFSVERPDGSNFTLKIRSTKLEDSAMYFCASSDGTHQETQYFGPGTRLLVL.

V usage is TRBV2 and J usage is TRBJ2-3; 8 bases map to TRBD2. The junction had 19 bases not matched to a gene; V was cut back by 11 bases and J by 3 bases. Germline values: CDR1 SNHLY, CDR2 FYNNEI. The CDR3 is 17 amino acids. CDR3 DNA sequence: TGTGCCGCCAGCACTGGTACGGGAGGGCCTAGGACAGATACGCAGTATTTT. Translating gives CAASTGTGGPRTDTQYF. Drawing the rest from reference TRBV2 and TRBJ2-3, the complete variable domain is EPEVTQTPSHQVTQMGQEVILRCVPISNHLYFYWYRQILGQKVEFLVSFYNNEISEKSEIFDDQFSVERPDGSNFTLKIRSTKLEDSAMYFCAASTGTGGPRTDTQYFGPGTRLTVL.

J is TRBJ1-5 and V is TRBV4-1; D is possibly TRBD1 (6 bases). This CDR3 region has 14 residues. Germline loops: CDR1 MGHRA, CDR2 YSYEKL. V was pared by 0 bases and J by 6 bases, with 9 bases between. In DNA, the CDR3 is TGCGCCAGCAGCCAAGATGAGGGGGTTCAGCCCCAGCATTTT. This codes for CASSQDEGVQPQHF.

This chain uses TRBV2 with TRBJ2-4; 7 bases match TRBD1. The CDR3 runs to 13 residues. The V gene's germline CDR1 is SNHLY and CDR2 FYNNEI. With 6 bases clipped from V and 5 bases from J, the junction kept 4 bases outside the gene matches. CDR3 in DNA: TGTGCCAGCAGGGGGGACAGCGAAAACATTCAGTACTTC. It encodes CASRGDSENIQYF.

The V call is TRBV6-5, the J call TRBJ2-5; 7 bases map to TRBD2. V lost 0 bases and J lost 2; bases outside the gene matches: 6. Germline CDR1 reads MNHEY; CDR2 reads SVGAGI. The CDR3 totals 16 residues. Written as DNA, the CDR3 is TGTGCCAGCAGTTACTCGGTCGGGGGAGGGCAAGAGACCCAGTACTTC. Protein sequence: CASSYSVGGGQETQYF.

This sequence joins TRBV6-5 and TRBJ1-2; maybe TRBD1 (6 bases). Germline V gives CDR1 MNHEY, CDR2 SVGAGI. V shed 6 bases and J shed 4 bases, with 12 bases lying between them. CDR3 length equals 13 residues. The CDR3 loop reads CASSWTASYGYTF. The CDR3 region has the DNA TGTGCCAGCAGCTGGACAGCTAGCTATGGCTACACCTTC.